This T cell receptor (beta chain) was identified in a study of T cell responses to AZD1222 COVID-19 vaccine. Findings of the study overall: Only after the peak T cell response were repertoires sampled. Donors were largely white British and mainly female; clonal diversity was possibly underestimated.

Worth noting for this clone: Its cognate antigen is unknown.

The data were produced by immunoSEQ multiplex PCR, yet TCRdb's version contains in-frame clones alone and is incomplete. The sample holds fewer than 100,000 clones, approximately 88% seen once. This CDR3 spans 13 amino acids. Deletions cut 1 base from V and 2 bases from J, with 5 bases between. Germline assignment: CDR1 SEHNR and CDR2 FQNEAQ (reference sequence). Second doses that came at about 4 or about 12 weeks were put together. The material sequenced was peripheral blood, taken 28 days after the second AZD1222 dose. The rearrangement uses TRBV7-9 and TRBJ1-1; unclear D gene. This TCR came from an adult who received the AZD1222 COVID-19 vaccine. The CDR3 is CASSLEGNTEAFF. The CDR3, as DNA: TGTGCCAGCAGCTTAGAGGGAAACACTGAAGCTTTCTTT.